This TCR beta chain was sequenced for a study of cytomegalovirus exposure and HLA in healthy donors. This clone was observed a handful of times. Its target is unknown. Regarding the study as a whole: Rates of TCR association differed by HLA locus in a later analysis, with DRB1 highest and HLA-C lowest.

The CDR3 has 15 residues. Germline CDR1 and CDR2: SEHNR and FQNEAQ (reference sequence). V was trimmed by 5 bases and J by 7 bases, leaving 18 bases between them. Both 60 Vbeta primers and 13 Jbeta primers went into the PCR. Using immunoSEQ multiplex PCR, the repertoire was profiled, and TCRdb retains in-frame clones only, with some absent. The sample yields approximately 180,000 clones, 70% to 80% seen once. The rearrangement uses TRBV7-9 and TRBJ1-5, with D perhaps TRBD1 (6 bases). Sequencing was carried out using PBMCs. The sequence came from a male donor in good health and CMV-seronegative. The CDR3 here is CASSQGTGSKQPQHF. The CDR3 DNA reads TGTGCCAGCAGCCAGGGCACAGGGTCCAAACAGCCCCAGCATTTT. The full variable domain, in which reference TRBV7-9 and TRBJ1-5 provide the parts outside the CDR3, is DTGVSQNPRHKITKRGQNVTFRCDPISEHNRLYWYRQTLGQGPEFLTYFQNEAQLEKSRLLSDRFSAERPKGSFSTLEIQRTEQGDSAMYLCASSQGTGSKQPQHFGDGTRLSIL.